The 13 T cell receptor beta chains presented below share a single source sample, sequenced in a study of blood T cell repertoires in COVID-19. TCRdb's table, derived via immunoSEQ multiplex PCR, lists solely in-frame clones and lacks some. Among under 350,000 clones listed, roughly 91% were seen once. Sequenced material: peripheral blood. The receptors were gathered from a man in his forties with acute or convalescent COVID-19.

This chain uses TRBV5-1 with TRBJ2-7; possibly TRBD1 for D (6 bases). V lost 4 bases, J lost 1 base, and 12 bases lay in between. Germline lookup yields CDR1 SGHRS and CDR2 YFSETQ. The CDR3 extends over 14 amino acids. CDR3 protein: CASSTGKLSYEQYF. Here the CDR3 DNA reads TGCGCCAGCAGCACAGGGAAGCTATCCTACGAGCAGTACTTC.

This rearrangement joins TRBV6-5 to TRBJ1-2; tentative D call: TRBD1 (6 bases). CDR1 is MNHEY and CDR2 is SVGAGI in the germline V gene. The CDR3 runs to 12 residues. Trimming removed 7 bases at V and 10 bases at J, with 16 bases between. The CDR3 nucleotides read TGTGCCAGCACCGGACAGTTTGGATCCTACACCTTC. Its protein product is CASTGQFGSYTF.

The V and J genes are TRBV10-1 and TRBJ2-1; 8 nucleotides agree with TRBD2. V was pared by 2 bases and J by 7 bases, with 7 bases of the junction left unmatched. CDR3 length equals 15 residues. Per the germline V gene, CDR1 is WNHNN and CDR2 is SYGVQD (reference sequence). The CDR3 DNA reads as TGCGCCAGCAGTGAGACGGGGGGGATCTTAAATGAGCAGTTCTTC. Protein product: CASSETGGILNEQFF.

The rearrangement joins TRBV5-1 to TRBJ1-2; D remains unclear. The CDR3 sequence is 17 residues long. V lost 0 bases and J lost 4, with 19 bases in between. Germline-derived CDR1 and CDR2 are SGHRS and YFSETQ. The CDR3 DNA sequence: TGCGCCAGCAGCTTGGGTCTCTCGGTTGTCAGAGGCTATGGCTACACCTTC. This codes for CASSLGLSVVRGYGYTF.

The genes are TRBV5-1 and TRBJ2-2; D possibly corresponds to TRBD1 (6 bases). CDR1 SGHRS and CDR2 YFSETQ come from the germline V gene. Deletions cut 1 base from V and 2 bases from J, with 9 bases between. CDR3 length: 15 amino acids. CDR3 DNA sequence: TGCGCCAGCAGCTTGCGGGACATCAACACCGGGGAGCTGTTTTTT. Amino acids: CASSLRDINTGELFF.

The chain links TRBV4-2 to TRBJ2-1; 8 bases line up with TRBD1. The length of the CDR3 is 15 residues. Trimming cost V 4 bases and J 7 bases; bases outside gene matches: 9. Per the germline V gene, CDR1 is LGHNA and CDR2 is YNFKEQ. Written as DNA, the CDR3 is TGTGCCAGCAGCCTACAGGGGGAAGCTATAAATGAGCAGTTCTTC. Encoded protein: CASSLQGEAINEQFF.

This clone was counted between two and nine times. Other nucleotide sequences in the sample specify the same CDR3. The chain couples TRBV19 to TRBJ2-2, with a tentative D call TRBD1 (6 bases). Germline CDR1 and CDR2: LNHDA and SQIVND (reference sequence). The CDR3 covers 16 residues. Deletions cut 3 bases from V and 0 bases from J, with 11 bases between. The CDR3 region has the DNA TGTGCCAGTAGTATTCTGGGGGCGGCGAACACCGGGGAGCTGTTTTTT. The encoded protein is CASSILGAANTGELFF. Based on the CDR3 plus reference TRBV19 and TRBJ2-2, the full variable domain is DGGITQSPKYLFRKEGQNVTLSCEQNLNHDAMYWYRQDPGQGLRLIYYSQIVNDFQKGDIAEGYSVSREKKESFPLTVTSAQKNPTAFYLCASSILGAANTGELFFGEGSRLTVL.

J is TRBJ2-1 and V is TRBV29-1; maybe TRBD2 (6 bases). Germline-derived CDR1 and CDR2 are SQVTM and ANQGSEA. The CDR3 runs 13 residues. The germline V and J ends were trimmed by 7 bases and 3 bases, with 13 bases remaining between them. The CDR3 loop reads CSAGSGDYNEQFF. The CDR3 DNA is TGCAGCGCTGGTAGCGGAGACTACAATGAGCAGTTCTTC.

The CDR3 sequence: CASSFTGYNQPQHF. CDR3 DNA: TGTGCCAGCAGCTTTACGGGTTACAATCAGCCCCAGCATTTT. This chain uses TRBV5-6 with TRBJ1-5; D is unresolved. This CDR3 is 14 amino acids long. Trimming pared 2 bases from V and 3 bases from J, leaving 9 bases between. Germline lookup yields CDR1 SGHDT and CDR2 YYEEEE.

The chain recombines TRBV7-8 with TRBJ1-2; 8 positions agree with TRBD1. The germline V gene encodes CDR1 SGHVS and CDR2 FQNEAQ. The CDR3 sequence is 15 residues long. Germline trimming cut 1 base from V and 5 bases from J; bases unmatched to any gene: 6. The CDR3 reads CASSLVGTGLYGYTF. In DNA, the CDR3 is TGTGCCAGCAGCTTAGTTGGGACAGGCCTTTATGGCTACACCTTC.

The J gene is TRBJ2-1, the V gene TRBV2; tentative D call: TRBD2 (5 bases). The CDR3 totals 15 residues. Germline V CDR1 and CDR2: SNHLY, FYNNEI. The V gene lost 6 bases and the J gene lost 3 bases, with 15 bases spanning the gap. The CDR3 bases are TGTGCCAGCAGCCTTGAGCGAAGCGGCTACAATGAGCAGTTCTTC. Its protein product is CASSLERSGYNEQFF.

This chain connects TRBV24-1 to TRBJ2-7; 13 bases are a match to TRBD2. This CDR3 region has 15 residues. Germline CDR1 and CDR2: KGHDR and SFDVKD. Losses at the gene ends were 3 bases for V and 7 bases for J; bases not matched to a gene: 5. This chain's CDR3 is CATSDPRTSGGEQYF. The DNA of the CDR3 is TGTGCCACCAGTGATCCCCGGACTAGCGGGGGTGAGCAGTACTTC.

The rearrangement joins TRBV4-1 to TRBJ2-2; TRBD1 might be the D (6 bases). This CDR3 spans 17 amino acids. From germline, CDR1 is MGHRA and CDR2 YSYEKL. Trimming took 1 base from V and 1 from J, leaving 13 bases between them. DNA for the CDR3: TGCGCCAGCAGCCAAGGGTTTCAGGGGAAGAACACCGGGGAGCTGTTTTTT. Amino acid sequence: CASSQGFQGKNTGELFF.